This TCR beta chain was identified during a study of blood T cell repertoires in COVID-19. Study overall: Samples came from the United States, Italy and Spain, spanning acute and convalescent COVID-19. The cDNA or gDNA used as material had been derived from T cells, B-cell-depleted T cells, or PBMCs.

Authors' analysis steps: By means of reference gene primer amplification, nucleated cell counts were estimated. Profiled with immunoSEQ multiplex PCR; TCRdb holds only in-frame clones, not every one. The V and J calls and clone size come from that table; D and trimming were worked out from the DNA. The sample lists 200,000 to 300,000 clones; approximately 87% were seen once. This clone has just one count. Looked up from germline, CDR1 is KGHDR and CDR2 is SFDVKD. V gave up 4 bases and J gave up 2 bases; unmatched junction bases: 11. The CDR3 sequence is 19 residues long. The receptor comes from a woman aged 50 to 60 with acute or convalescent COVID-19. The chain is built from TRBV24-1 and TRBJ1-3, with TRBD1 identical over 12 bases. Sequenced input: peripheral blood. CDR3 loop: CATSEARDRGRPAGNTIYF. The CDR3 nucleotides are TGTGCCACCAGTGAAGCTCGGGACAGGGGGCGCCCGGCTGGAAACACCATATATTTT.